This TCR beta chain was identified during a study of blood T cell repertoires in COVID-19. Study details: COVID-19 samples, acute and convalescent, were from the United States, Italy and Spain. In each case, the material was cDNA or gDNA derived from T cells, B-cell-depleted T cells, or PBMCs.

Authors' processing steps: Researchers report that nucleated cell counts were estimated from reference gene primer amplification. The assay was immunoSEQ multiplex PCR, and TCRdb's table has in-frame clones only and misses some. That table furnishes V, J and clone size, whereas the DNA furnished D and trimming. The sample lists approximately 190,000 clones, roughly 87% seen once, with around 6.5% in the top ten. The germline V gene encodes CDR1 SEHNR and CDR2 FQNEAQ (reference sequence). CDR3 length: 16 residues. With 5 bases clipped from V and 1 base from J, the junction kept 6 bases outside the gene matches.

V usage is TRBV7-9 and J usage is TRBJ2-1; 9 bases are shared with TRBD1. Sequencing was performed on peripheral blood. This TCR was sampled from a woman aged 40 to 50 with acute or convalescent COVID-19. CDR3 bases: TGTGCCAGCAGCATTGCCGGGACAGGGTCCTACAATGAGCAGTTCTTC. Translation gives CASSIAGTGSYNEQFF. The entire variable domain, with the rest obtained from reference TRBV7-9 and TRBJ2-1, is as follows: DTGVSQNPRHKITKRGQNVTFRCDPISEHNRLYWYRQTLGQGPEFLTYFQNEAQLEKSRLLSDRFSAERPKGSFSTLEIQRTEQGDSAMYLCASSIAGTGSYNEQFFGPGTRLTVL.